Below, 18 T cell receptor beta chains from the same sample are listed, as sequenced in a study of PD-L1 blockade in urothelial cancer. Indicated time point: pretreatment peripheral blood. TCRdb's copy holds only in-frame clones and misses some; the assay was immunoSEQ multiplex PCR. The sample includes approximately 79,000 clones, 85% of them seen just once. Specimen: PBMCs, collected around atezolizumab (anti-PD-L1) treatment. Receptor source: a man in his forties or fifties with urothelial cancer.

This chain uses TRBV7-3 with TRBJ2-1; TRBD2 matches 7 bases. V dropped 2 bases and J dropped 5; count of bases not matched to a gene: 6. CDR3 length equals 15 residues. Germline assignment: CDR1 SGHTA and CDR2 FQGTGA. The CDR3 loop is CASSLVSLADNEQFF. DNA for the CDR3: TGTGCCAGCAGCTTAGTTTCCCTAGCGGACAATGAGCAGTTCTTC. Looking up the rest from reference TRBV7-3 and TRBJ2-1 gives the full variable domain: GAGVSQTPSNKVTEKGKYVELRCDPISGHTALYWYRQSLGQGPEFLIYFQGTGAADDSGLPNDRFFAVRPEGSVSTLKIQRTERGDSAVYLCASSLVSLADNEQFFGPGTRLTVL.

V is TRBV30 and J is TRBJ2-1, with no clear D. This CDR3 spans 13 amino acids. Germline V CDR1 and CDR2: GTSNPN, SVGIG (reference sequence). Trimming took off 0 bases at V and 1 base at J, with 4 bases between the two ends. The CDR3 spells CAWSVVSYNEQFF. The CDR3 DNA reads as TGTGCCTGGAGTGTCGTTTCCTACAATGAGCAGTTCTTC. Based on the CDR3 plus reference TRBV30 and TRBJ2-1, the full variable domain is SQTIHQWPATLVQPVGSPLSLECTVEGTSNPNLYWYRQAAGRGLQLLFYSVGIGQISSEVPQNLSASRPQDRQFILSSKKLLLSDSGFYLCAWSVVSYNEQFFGPGTRLTVL.

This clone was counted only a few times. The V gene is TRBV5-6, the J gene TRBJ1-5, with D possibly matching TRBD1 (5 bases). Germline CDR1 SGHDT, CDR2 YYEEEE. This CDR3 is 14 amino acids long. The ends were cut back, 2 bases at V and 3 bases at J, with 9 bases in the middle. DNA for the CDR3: TGTGCCAGCAGCTTCCAGGGTCCCAATCAGCCCCAGCATTTT. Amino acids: CASSFQGPNQPQHF.

Here the CDR3 DNA reads TGTGCCAGCAGTATTGCACAGGGGCGAGCTTTCTTT. This gives the protein CASSIAQGRAFF. The chain carries TRBV27 and TRBJ1-1; 7 bases are a match to TRBD1. Germline CDR1 is MNHEY and CDR2 is SMNVEV (reference sequence). The CDR3 contains 12 residues. V lost 5 bases to trimming and J lost 10 bases; unmatched junction nucleotides: 7.

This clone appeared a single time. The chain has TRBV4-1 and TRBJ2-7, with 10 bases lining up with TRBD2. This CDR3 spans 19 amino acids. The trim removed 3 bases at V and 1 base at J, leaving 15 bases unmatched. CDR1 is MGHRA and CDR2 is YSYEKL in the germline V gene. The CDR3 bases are TGCGCCAGCAGCCAGAACTCCCCTAGCGGGAGTAGTAGGTCCTACGAGCAGTACTTC. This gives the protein CASSQNSPSGSSRSYEQYF.

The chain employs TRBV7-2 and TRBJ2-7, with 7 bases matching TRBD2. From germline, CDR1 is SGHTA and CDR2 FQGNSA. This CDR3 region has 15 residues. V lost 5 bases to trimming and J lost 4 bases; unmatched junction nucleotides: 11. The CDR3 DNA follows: TGTGCCAGCAGCCCCCCGGGGGGAATTTTTTACGAGCAGTACTTC. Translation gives CASSPPGGIFYEQYF.

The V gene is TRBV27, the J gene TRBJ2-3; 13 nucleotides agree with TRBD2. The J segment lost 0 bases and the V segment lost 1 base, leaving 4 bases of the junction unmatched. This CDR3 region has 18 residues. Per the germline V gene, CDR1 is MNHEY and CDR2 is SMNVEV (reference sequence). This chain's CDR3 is CASSLLLAGGPSTDTQYF. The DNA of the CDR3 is TGTGCCAGCAGTTTATTACTAGCGGGAGGGCCGAGCACAGATACGCAGTATTTT.

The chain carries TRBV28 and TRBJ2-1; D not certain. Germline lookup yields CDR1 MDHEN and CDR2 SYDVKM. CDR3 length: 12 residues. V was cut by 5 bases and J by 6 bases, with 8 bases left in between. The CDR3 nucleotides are TGTGCCAGCAGTACACGTCCCAATGAGCAGTTCTTC. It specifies CASSTRPNEQFF.

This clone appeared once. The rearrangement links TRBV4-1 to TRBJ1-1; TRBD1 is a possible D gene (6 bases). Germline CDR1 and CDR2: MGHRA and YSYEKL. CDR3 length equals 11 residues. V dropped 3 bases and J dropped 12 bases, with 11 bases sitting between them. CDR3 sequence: CASSQTGVSFF. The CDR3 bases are TGCGCCAGCAGCCAGACAGGTGTATCTTTCTTT.

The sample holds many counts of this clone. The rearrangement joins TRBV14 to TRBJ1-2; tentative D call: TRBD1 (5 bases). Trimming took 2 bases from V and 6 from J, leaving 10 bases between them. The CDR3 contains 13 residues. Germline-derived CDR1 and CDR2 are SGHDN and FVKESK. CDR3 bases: TGTGCCAGCAGCCAAATCAGGGAACATGGCTACACCTTC. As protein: CASSQIREHGYTF.

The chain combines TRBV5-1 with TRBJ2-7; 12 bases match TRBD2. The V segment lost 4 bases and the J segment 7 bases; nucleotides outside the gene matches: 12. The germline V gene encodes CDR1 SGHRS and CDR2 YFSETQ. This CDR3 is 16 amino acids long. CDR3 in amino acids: CASSAARLAGAGEQYF. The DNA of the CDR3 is TGCGCCAGCAGCGCGGCCCGACTAGCGGGAGCGGGTGAGCAGTACTTC.

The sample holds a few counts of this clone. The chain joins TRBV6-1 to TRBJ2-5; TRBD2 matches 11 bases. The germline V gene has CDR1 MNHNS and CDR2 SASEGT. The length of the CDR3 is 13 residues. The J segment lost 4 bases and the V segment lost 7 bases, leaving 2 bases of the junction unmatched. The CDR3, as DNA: TGTGCCAGCACCACTAGCGGGAGAGAGACCCAGTACTTC. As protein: CASTTSGRETQYF.

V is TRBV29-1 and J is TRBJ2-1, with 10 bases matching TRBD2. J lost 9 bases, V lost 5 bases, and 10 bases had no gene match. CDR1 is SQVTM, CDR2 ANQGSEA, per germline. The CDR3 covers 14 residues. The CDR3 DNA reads TGCAGCGTTCAAAAGCTAGCGGGAGTCAGTGAGCAGTTCTTC. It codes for CSVQKLAGVSEQFF.

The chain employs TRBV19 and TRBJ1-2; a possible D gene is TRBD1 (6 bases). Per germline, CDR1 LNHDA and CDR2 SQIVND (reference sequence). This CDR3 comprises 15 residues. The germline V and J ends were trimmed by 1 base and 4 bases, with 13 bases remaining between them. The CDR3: CASSIVDRSSYGYTF. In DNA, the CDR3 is TGTGCCAGTAGTATAGTCGACAGGTCTAGCTATGGCTACACCTTC.

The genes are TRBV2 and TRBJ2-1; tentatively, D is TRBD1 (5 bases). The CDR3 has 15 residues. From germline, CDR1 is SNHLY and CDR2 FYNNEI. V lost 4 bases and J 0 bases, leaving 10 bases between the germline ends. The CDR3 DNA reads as TGTGCCAGCAGTGTCCTAGACAGCTCCTACAATGAGCAGTTCTTC. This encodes CASSVLDSSYNEQFF.

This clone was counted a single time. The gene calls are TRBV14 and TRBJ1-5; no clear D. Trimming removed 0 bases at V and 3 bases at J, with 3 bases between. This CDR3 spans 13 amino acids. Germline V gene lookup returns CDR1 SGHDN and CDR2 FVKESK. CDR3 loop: CASSQDYNQPQHF. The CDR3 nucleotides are TGTGCCAGCAGCCAAGACTACAATCAGCCCCAGCATTTT.

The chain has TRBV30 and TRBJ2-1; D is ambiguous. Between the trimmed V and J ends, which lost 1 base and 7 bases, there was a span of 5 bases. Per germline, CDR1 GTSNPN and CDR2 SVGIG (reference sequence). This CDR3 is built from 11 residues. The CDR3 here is CAWSGQNEQFF. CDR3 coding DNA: TGTGCCTGGAGTGGGCAAAATGAGCAGTTCTTC.

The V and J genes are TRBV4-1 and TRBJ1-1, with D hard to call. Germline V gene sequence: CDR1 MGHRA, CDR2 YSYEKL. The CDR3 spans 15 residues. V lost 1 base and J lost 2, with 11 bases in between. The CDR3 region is CASSQGGGGNTEAFF. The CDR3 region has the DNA TGCGCCAGCAGCCAAGGCGGAGGAGGAAACACTGAAGCTTTCTTT.